The 6 T cell receptor beta chains in this list originate from one sample, sequenced in a study of persistence of HIV-infected CD4 T cells. The stimulus was lysate of CMV-infected fibroblasts, about 11 ug/mL. CD40L/CD69 double-negative CD45RO-high memory CD4+ T cells were collected. Sequencing used immunoSEQ version 4 in survey mode. The repertoire was sequenced with immunoSEQ multiplex PCR; TCRdb's copy has only in-frame clones and lacks some. Found here are 25,000 to 35,000 clones, 82% of them singletons; the top ten hold more than 0.85%. Their antigen targets remain unknown. The specimen comprised CD4+ T cells sorted from PBMCs after approximately 20-hour stimulation, sampled from a patient who received antiretroviral therapy. These receptors all stem from an adult man with HIV who was CMV-seropositive.

The chain couples TRBV27 to TRBJ2-6; D unresolved. Looked up from germline, CDR1 is MNHEY and CDR2 is SMNVEV (reference sequence). V lost 4 bases and J 0 bases, leaving 10 bases between the germline ends. The CDR3 length is 16 residues. CDR3 in DNA: TGTGCCAGCAGTTCCCTCCCAGGCTCTGGGGCCAACGTCCTGACTTTC. This encodes CASSSLPGSGANVLTF. The full variable domain, its missing parts supplied by reference TRBV27 and TRBJ2-6, is EAQVTQNPRYLITVTGKKLTVTCSQNMNHEYMSWYRQDPGLGLRQIYYSMNVEVTDKGDVPEGYKVSRKEKRNFPLILESPSPNQTSLYFCASSSLPGSGANVLTFGAGSRLTVL.

The rearrangement uses TRBV7-9 and TRBJ2-7; D gene ambiguous. The CDR3 consists of 13 residues. Trimming took off 5 bases at V and 6 bases at J, with 14 bases between the two ends. Germline values: CDR1 SEHNR, CDR2 FQNEAQ (reference sequence). The CDR3 spells CASSPADDSEQYF. The CDR3 DNA reads TGTGCCAGCAGCCCCGCGGATGATTCCGAGCAGTACTTC.

This clone has just one count. This chain connects TRBV5-5 to TRBJ1-4; D ambiguous. Germline V gene lookup returns CDR1 SGHKS and CDR2 YYEKEE (reference sequence). V gave up 2 bases and J gave up 6 bases, with 11 bases separating them. The CDR3 runs to 14 residues. DNA of the CDR3: TGTGCCAGCAGCTTCCAACGGCGGGATGAAAAACTGTTTTTT. Encoded protein: CASSFQRRDEKLFF.

The V gene is TRBV7-8, the J gene TRBJ2-7, with D possibly matching TRBD1 (5 bases). This CDR3 comprises 14 residues. Germline V lookup: CDR1 SGHVS, CDR2 FQNEAQ. The V gene lost 5 bases and the J gene lost 2 bases, with 13 bases spanning the gap. CDR3 nucleotide sequence: TGTGCCAGCAGCCTAAGGGGTTACCCCTACGAGCAGTACTTC. Protein product: CASSLRGYPYEQYF.

The rearrangement links TRBV7-2 to TRBJ2-5, with D hard to call. Germline lookup yields CDR1 SGHTA and CDR2 FQGNSA. The CDR3 is made up of 13 amino acids. V lost 1 base and J lost 5, with 8 bases in between. This CDR3 is CASSLVGYETQYF. As DNA, the CDR3 is TGTGCCAGCAGCTTAGTAGGGTATGAGACCCAGTACTTC.

This clone has a handful of counts. The gene calls are TRBV6-5 and TRBJ2-7; TRBD1 might be the D (6 bases). Germline V gene sequence: CDR1 MNHEY, CDR2 SVGAGI. V was shortened by 0 bases and J by 2 bases, with 8 bases between the two germline ends. The CDR3 totals 14 residues. The CDR3 region has the DNA TGTGCCAGCAGTTACTCTGGACAGACCTACGAGCAGTACTTC. This sequence encodes CASSYSGQTYEQYF.